The clone carrying this T cell receptor beta chain turned up a few times. Its antigen remains unidentified. Vbeta (60) and Jbeta (13) primers were used in the PCR. TCRdb's copy holds only in-frame clones and misses some; the assay was immunoSEQ multiplex PCR. The data hold some 150,000 clones, with approximately 80% observed a single time. Despite likely unrecorded immune exposures, the donors were nominally healthy at the time of sampling. Germline-derived CDR1 and CDR2 are SGHAT and FQDESV (reference sequence). This CDR3 has 15 amino acids. Trimming removed 8 bases from V and 6 bases from J, with 19 bases in between. This specimen comes from a study of cytomegalovirus exposure and HLA in healthy donors. Notes on the study in general: What a later analysis reportedly showed was that an Asian-associated ancestry cluster had fewer N-insertions than the roughly 700-donor mean. A missense variant in DCLRE1C was later tied to TCR beta V- and J-gene trimming. The study assumed roughly uniform donor sequencing depth for presence/absence analyses.

Sequencing was done on a sample of PBMCs. The chain links TRBV11-1 to TRBJ2-2, with D possibly matching TRBD1 (6 bases). This clonotype was sampled from a male donor in good health and CMV-seronegative. CDR3 loop: CASAIQGSKAGELFF. In DNA, the CDR3 is TGTGCCAGCGCCATCCAGGGGAGTAAGGCCGGGGAGCTGTTTTTT.